Presented here are 13 T cell receptor beta chains from one specimen sequenced in a study of cytomegalovirus exposure and HLA in healthy donors. PCR used 60 Vbeta primers and 13 Jbeta primers. The assay was immunoSEQ multiplex PCR, and TCRdb's table has in-frame clones only and misses some. The data hold roughly 180,000 clones, with around four fifths observed a single time. The sequenced material came from PBMCs. All receptors come from a man aged 18 to 30 in good health and CMV-seronegative.

The V and J genes are TRBV9 and TRBJ2-3; weak D call: TRBD2 (6 bases). This CDR3 spans 14 amino acids. From germline, CDR1 is SGDLS and CDR2 YYNGEE. Trimming left V 3 bases short and J 8 bases short, with 16 bases between. The CDR3 DNA follows: TGTGCCAGCAGCGAGGTACCGACTAGACTTACGCAGTATTTT. Translating it yields CASSEVPTRLTQYF.

The rearrangement links TRBV5-6 to TRBJ1-2; D is perhaps TRBD1 (5 bases). This CDR3 is 13 amino acids long. The germline V gene encodes CDR1 SGHDT and CDR2 YYEEEE. V lost 2 bases and J lost 8, with 13 bases in between. The DNA for the CDR3 is TGTGCCAGCAGCTTCCAGGGTACCTCCGGCTACACCTTC. As protein: CASSFQGTSGYTF. Using reference TRBV5-6 and TRBJ1-2 for the parts outside the CDR3, the full variable domain is DAGVTQSPTHLIKTRGQQVTLRCSPKSGHDTVSWYQQALGQGPQFIFQYYEEEERQRGNFPDRFSGHQFPNYSSELNVNALLLGDSALYLCASSFQGTSGYTFGSGTRLTVV.

This clone was observed once. The chain joins TRBV11-2 to TRBJ1-2; D is unclear. This CDR3 contains 14 residues. Deletions cut 2 bases from V and 4 bases from J, with 11 bases between. Germline loops: CDR1 SGHAT, CDR2 FQNNGV. CDR3 sequence reads: CASSLSTGFYGYTF. For the CDR3, the DNA is TGTGCCAGCAGCTTAAGTACGGGGTTCTATGGCTACACCTTC.

This chain links TRBV28 with TRBJ2-7; 7 positions match TRBD1. Germline values: CDR1 MDHEN, CDR2 SYDVKM. The CDR3 is 15 residues long. After removal of 7 bases from V and 2 bases from J, the junction contained 11 bases not matched to a gene. The CDR3 region has the DNA TGTGCCAGCACCCAGACCGGGACAGCCGCCTACGAGCAGTACTTC. Translation gives CASTQTGTAAYEQYF.

The chain combines TRBV5-1 with TRBJ2-1, with a weak D call TRBD2 (5 bases). In germline, CDR1 is SGHRS, CDR2 YFSETQ. The CDR3 totals 14 residues. V was pared by 0 bases and J by 10 bases, with 14 bases between. The CDR3 DNA reads as TGCGCCAGCAGCTTGGGTAGCGCCAGCGGAGAGCAGTTCTTC. Translating gives CASSLGSASGEQFF.

V gene TRBV4-3 combines with J gene TRBJ2-5; the match to TRBD2 covers 8 bases. Germline V gene data show CDR1 as LGHNA and CDR2 as YSLEER. V lost 6 bases to trimming and J lost 3 bases; unmatched junction nucleotides: 3. This CDR3 has 13 residues. The CDR3, as DNA: TGCGCCAGCAGTCACGGGGGGGAAGAGACCCAGTACTTC. This encodes CASSHGGEETQYF.

V and J are TRBV13 and TRBJ2-3; D uncertain. The last part of the DNA fits TRBJ1-5 better; the J call may be wrong. This CDR3 comprises 16 residues. The germline V gene has CDR1 PRHDT and CDR2 FYEKMQ (reference sequence). In DNA form, the CDR3 reads TGTGCCAGCAGCTTAGTAGGCTTGTGGGCTACAGATACGCAGCATTTT. This sequence encodes CASSLVGLWATDTQHF.

This clone was observed a few times. This rearrangement joins TRBV6-1 to TRBJ1-2; D is uncertain. V dropped 1 base and J dropped 8 bases, with 14 bases sitting between them. Germline V lookup: CDR1 MNHNS, CDR2 SASEGT. This CDR3 is 14 amino acids long. The CDR3 DNA is TGTGCCAGCAGTGAAGTAGGAGGGTACCTAGGCTACACCTTC. Protein sequence: CASSEVGGYLGYTF.

The chain joins TRBV4-3 to TRBJ1-1; possibly TRBD1 for D (6 bases). The CDR3 length is 16 residues. Trimming left V 0 bases short and J 5 bases short, with 16 bases between. The germline V gene has CDR1 LGHNA and CDR2 YSLEER. In DNA, the CDR3 is TGCGCCAGCAGCCAAGATTCGGCCAGGGGCACGACTGAAGCTTTCTTT. Translated, it gives CASSQDSARGTTEAFF.

This sequence joins TRBV6-1 and TRBJ1-2; 10 positions match TRBD1. CDR3 length: 15 residues. The germline CDR1 and CDR2 sequences are MNHNS and SASEGT. V lost 3 bases, J lost 2 bases, and 3 bases stayed unmatched. DNA for the CDR3: TGTGCCAGCAGTGAGGGGACAGGGGTCAACTATGGCTACACCTTC. This translates into CASSEGTGVNYGYTF.

The chain is built from TRBV28 and TRBJ1-5; 7 nucleotides agree with TRBD1. CDR1 is MDHEN and CDR2 is SYDVKM in the germline V gene. Trimming cost V 6 bases and J 2 bases; bases outside gene matches: 13. The CDR3 loop spans 17 amino acids. The CDR3 sequence: CASSLPVGGVGNQPQHF. DNA for the CDR3: TGTGCCAGCAGCCTCCCGGTAGGGGGCGTTGGCAATCAGCCCCAGCATTTT.

The chain recombines TRBV14 with TRBJ2-3; 10 nucleotides align to TRBD1. The junction had 4 bases not matched to a gene; V was cut back by 0 bases and J by 1 base. The CDR3 is 17 residues long. The germline CDR1 and CDR2 sequences are SGHDN and FVKESK. DNA of the CDR3: TGTGCCAGCAGCCAAGACCTCGGGACAGGGGGCACAGATACGCAGTATTTT. Its translation: CASSQDLGTGGTDTQYF.

The chain couples TRBV7-2 to TRBJ2-5; 7 bases line up with TRBD1. Germline V lookup: CDR1 SGHTA, CDR2 FQGNSA. CDR3 size: 14 residues. The V segment lost 3 bases and the J segment 5 bases; nucleotides outside the gene matches: 6. The CDR3: CASSFGRGTETQYF. CDR3 DNA sequence: TGTGCCAGCAGCTTTGGCAGGGGGACGGAGACCCAGTACTTC.